These 8 T cell receptor beta chains share one sample of origin, sequenced in a study of T cells expressing NK-cell markers. TCRdb reworked the 5' RACE reads into one entry per CDR3 protein, no DNA. The ten most abundant clones cover 20% of a sample with approximately 170,000 distinct CDR3 sequences. What was sequenced was blood T cells: a sorted CD56 or NKG2C T cell subset, CD4+ or CD8+ T cells, or bulk PBMC T cells (not recorded which). Receptor source: a man aged 18-69 years in good health.

The chain couples TRBV11-3 to TRBJ2-3; TCRdb proposes TRBD2, but this gene call is untestable without DNA. CDR1 is SGHNT, CDR2 YENEEA, per germline. CDR3 length equals 15 residues. The CDR3 spells CASSFNGLEGDTQYF.

The chain uses TRBV2 and TRBJ2-7. There are 14 residues in the CDR3. Per germline, CDR1 SNHLY and CDR2 FYNNEI. CDR3 region: CASSLAGVDYEQYF.

The chain uses TRBV18 and TRBJ2-3; the D call of TRBD1 rests on TCRdb alone, since no DNA is present to check it. The germline V gene encodes CDR1 KGHSH and CDR2 LQKENI. This CDR3 is built from 17 residues. The CDR3 spells CASSQETGAKSTDTQYF. Complete variable domain (other parts from reference TRBV18 and TRBJ2-3): NAGVMQNPRHLVRRRGQEARLRCSPMKGHSHVYWYRQLPEEGLKFMVYLQKENIIDESGMPKERFSAEFPKEGPSILRIQQVVRGDSAAYFCASSQETGAKSTDTQYFGPGTRLTVL.

The V gene is TRBV5-6, the J gene TRBJ2-3; TCRdb's assignment of TRBD2 cannot be checked, as there is no DNA. This CDR3 comprises 17 residues. CDR1 is SGHDT and CDR2 is YYEEEE in the germline V gene. CDR3 loop: CASSSTWTSGRTDTQYF.

The rearrangement uses TRBV2 and TRBJ2-6; with no DNA, the TCRdb D assignment of TRBD1 cannot be verified. CDR1 and CDR2 from the germline V gene are SNHLY and FYNNEI. The CDR3 length is 15 residues. CDR3 amino acids: CARRTGEDGANVLTF.

The V gene is TRBV7-9, the J gene TRBJ2-3; lacking DNA, the TRBD1 call made by TCRdb goes unchecked. Per germline, CDR1 SEHNR and CDR2 FQNEAQ (reference sequence). The CDR3 contains 12 residues. The CDR3 sequence is CARGGDPDTQYF.

The rearrangement joins TRBV6-1 to TRBJ2-7; TCRdb's assignment of TRBD1 cannot be checked, as there is no DNA. CDR3 size: 14 residues. Germline CDR1 is MNHNS and CDR2 is SASEGT. This CDR3 is CASSPTGETYEQYF.

The chain joins TRBV6-5 to TRBJ1-3; TCRdb lists TRBD1, though no DNA is available to test this call. CDR3 length: 16 residues. The germline V gene has CDR1 MNHEY and CDR2 SVGAGI. CDR3 sequence: CASSYGVPASGNTIYF.